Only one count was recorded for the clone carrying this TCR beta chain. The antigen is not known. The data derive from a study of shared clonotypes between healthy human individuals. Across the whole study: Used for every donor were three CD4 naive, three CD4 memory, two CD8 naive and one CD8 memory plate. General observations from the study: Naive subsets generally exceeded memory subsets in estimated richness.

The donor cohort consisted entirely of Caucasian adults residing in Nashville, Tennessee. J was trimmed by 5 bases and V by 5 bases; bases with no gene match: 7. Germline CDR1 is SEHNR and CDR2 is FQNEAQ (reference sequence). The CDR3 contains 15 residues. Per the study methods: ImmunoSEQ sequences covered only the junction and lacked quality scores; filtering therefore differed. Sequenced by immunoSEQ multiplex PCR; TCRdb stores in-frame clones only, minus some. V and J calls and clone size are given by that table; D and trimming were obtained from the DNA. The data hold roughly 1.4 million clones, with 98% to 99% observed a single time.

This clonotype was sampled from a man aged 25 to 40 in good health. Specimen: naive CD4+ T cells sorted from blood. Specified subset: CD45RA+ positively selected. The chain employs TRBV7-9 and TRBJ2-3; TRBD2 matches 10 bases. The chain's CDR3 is CASSQGSGRRDTQYF. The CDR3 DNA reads TGTGCCAGCAGCCAAGGTAGCGGGAGGCGAGATACGCAGTATTTT. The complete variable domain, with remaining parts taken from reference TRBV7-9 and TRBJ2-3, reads DTGVSQNPRHKITKRGQNVTFRCDPISEHNRLYWYRQTLGQGPEFLTYFQNEAQLEKSRLLSDRFSAERPKGSFSTLEIQRTEQGDSAMYLCASSQGSGRRDTQYFGPGTRLTVL.